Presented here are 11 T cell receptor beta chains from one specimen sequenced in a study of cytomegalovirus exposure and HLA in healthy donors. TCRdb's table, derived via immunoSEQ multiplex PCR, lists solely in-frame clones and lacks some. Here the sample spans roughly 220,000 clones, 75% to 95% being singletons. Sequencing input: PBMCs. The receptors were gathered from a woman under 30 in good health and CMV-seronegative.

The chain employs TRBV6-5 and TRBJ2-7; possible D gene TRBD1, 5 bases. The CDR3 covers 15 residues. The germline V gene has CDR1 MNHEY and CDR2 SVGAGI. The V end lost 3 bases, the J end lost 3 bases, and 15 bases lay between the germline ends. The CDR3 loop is CASSYRQGLDYEQYF. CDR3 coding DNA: TGTGCCAGCAGTTATAGGCAGGGTCTGGACTACGAGCAGTACTTC.

The CDR3 protein is CASSGDRGLGTGELFF. In DNA form, the CDR3 reads TGTGCCAGCAGTGGAGACAGGGGGCTAGGGACCGGGGAGCTGTTTTTT. This chain links TRBV6-1 with TRBJ2-2; 10 bases fit TRBD1. With 4 bases clipped from V and 5 bases from J, the junction kept 7 bases outside the gene matches. The CDR3 contains 16 residues. Germline V CDR1 and CDR2: MNHNS, SASEGT.

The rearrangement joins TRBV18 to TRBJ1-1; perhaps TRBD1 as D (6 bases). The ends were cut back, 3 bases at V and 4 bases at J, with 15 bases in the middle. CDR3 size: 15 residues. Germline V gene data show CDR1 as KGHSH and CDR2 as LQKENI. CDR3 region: CASSPGAGSGTEAFF. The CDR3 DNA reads TGTGCCAGCTCACCGGGGGCGGGTTCGGGCACTGAAGCTTTCTTT.

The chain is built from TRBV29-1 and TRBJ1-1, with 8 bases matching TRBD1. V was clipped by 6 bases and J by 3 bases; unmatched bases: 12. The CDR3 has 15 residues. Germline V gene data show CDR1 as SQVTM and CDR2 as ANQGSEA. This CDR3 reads CSVHQQGVSHTEAFF. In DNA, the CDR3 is TGCAGCGTCCACCAACAGGGGGTCTCCCACACTGAAGCTTTCTTT.

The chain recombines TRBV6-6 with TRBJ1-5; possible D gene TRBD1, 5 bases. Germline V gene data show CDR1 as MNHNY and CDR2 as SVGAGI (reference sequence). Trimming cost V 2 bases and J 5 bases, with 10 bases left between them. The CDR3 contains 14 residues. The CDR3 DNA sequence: TGTGCCAGCAGTTACGTTCAGGGCCATCAGCCCCAGCATTTT. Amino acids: CASSYVQGHQPQHF.

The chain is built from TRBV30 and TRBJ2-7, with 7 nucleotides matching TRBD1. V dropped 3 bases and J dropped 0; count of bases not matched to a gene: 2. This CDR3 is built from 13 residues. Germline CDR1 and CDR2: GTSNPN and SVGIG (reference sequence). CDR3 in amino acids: CAWRDRSSYEQYF. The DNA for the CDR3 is TGTGCCTGGAGGGACAGGTCCTCCTACGAGCAGTACTTC.

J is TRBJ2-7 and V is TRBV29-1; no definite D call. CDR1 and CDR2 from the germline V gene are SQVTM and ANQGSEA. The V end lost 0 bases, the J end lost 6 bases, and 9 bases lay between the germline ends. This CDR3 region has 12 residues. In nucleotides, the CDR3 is TGCAGCGTTGAAGATCGTCGTAGCGAGCAGTACTTC. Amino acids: CSVEDRRSEQYF.

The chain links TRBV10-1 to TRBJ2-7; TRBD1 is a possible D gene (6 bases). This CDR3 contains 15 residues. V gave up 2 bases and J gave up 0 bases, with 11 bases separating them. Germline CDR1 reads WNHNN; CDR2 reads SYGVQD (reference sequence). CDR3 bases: TGCGCCAGCAGTGAGATACGACAGGACTCCTACGAGCAGTACTTC. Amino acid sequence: CASSEIRQDSYEQYF.

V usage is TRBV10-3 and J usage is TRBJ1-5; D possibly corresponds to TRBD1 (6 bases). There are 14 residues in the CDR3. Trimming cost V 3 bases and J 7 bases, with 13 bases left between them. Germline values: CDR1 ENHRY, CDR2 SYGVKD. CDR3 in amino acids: CAISEGAGEQPQHF. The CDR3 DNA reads TGTGCCATCAGTGAAGGGGCAGGGGAACAGCCCCAGCATTTT.

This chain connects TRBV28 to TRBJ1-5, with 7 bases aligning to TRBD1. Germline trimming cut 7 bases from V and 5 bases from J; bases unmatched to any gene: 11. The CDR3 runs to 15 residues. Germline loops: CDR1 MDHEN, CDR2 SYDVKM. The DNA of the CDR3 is TGTGCCAGCACTCTTCACAGGGGATCATATCAGCCCCAGCATTTT. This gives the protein CASTLHRGSYQPQHF. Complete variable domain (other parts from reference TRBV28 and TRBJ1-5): DVKVTQSSRYLVKRTGEKVFLECVQDMDHENMFWYRQDPGLGLRLIYFSYDVKMKEKGDIPEGYSVSREKKERFSLILESASTNQTSMYLCASTLHRGSYQPQHFGDGTRLSIL.

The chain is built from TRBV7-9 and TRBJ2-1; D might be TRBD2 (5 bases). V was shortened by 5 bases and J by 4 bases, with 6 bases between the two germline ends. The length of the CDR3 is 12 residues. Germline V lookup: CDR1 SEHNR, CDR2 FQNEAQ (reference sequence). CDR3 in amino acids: CASSRTYNEQFF. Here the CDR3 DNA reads TGTGCCAGCAGCAGGACTTACAATGAGCAGTTCTTC.